The rows below give T cell receptor beta chains drawn from one sample of a study of blood T cell repertoires in COVID-19. Sequencing was performed with immunoSEQ multiplex PCR; in TCRdb, only in-frame clones are kept and a portion is missing. In the table there are about 300,000 clones, around 92% of which are singletons. Specimen: peripheral blood. The receptors were sampled from a woman under 40 with COVID-19, enrolled during active disease. Each CDR3 is given with its conserved first and last residue.

j_gene,v_gene,CDR3aa
TRBJ1-5,TRBV19,CASSIGSRGRQPQHF
TRBJ1-6,TRBV9,CASSVRAQGVGIYSPLHF
TRBJ2-5,TRBV4-3,CASSQDFPGEETQYF
TRBJ2-5,TRBV5-1,CASSLGGGAIQETQYF
TRBJ2-2,TRBV9,CASSLQGLPGELFF
TRBJ1-4,TRBV25-1,CASQVNEKLFF
TRBJ1-2,TRBV28,CASRARTGYRDGYTF
TRBJ1-4,TRBV4-3,CASSQGGAGEKLFF
TRBJ2-5,TRBV19,CASSIVVSGGETQYF
TRBJ1-2,TRBV28,CALGQNYGYTF
TRBJ2-5,TRBV4-1,CASSLAGTSGGTQYF
TRBJ1-1,TRBV19,CASSITGTSFMNTEAFF
TRBJ1-4,TRBV2,CASRSDREVEKLFF
TRBJ1-4,TRBV7-9,CASSLGPGKSGNEKLFF
TRBJ1-2,TRBV19,CASSMRRGPGYGYTF
TRBJ2-2,TRBV10-3,CAISEPARGQTGELFF
TRBJ2-3,TRBV5-5,CASRPIQLAGSGDTQYF
TRBJ1-1,TRBV11-3,CASAQGEVNTEAFF
TRBJ1-5,TRBV9,CASSAYRGKNSNQPQHF
TRBJ2-2,TRBV3-1/TRBV3-2,CASSQTRRQGRAGELFF
TRBJ2-1,TRBV19,CATTLTLGANEQFF
TRBJ1-3,TRBV6-6,CASSSPNTIYF
TRBJ1-4,TRBV25-1,CASSEYERTGNEKLFF
TRBJ1-2,TRBV3-1/TRBV3-2,CASSQDLRGYGYTF
TRBJ2-5,TRBV5-1,CASSPGTGETQYF
TRBJ1-2,TRBV4-1,CASSQGRGTSNYGYTF
TRBJ1-3,TRBV7-8,CASSRGRGLGNTIYF
TRBJ2-1,TRBV9,CASSVSLAGGYNEQFF
TRBJ1-6,TRBV2,CASREADLYNSPLHF
TRBJ2-3,TRBV6-5,CASSFLGADTQYF
TRBJ2-5,TRBV3-1/TRBV3-2,CASSQEMADRWQETQYF
TRBJ1-6,TRBV5-1,CASSFATGYNSPLHF
TRBJ2-7,TRBV2,CASSSVLYEQYF
TRBJ1-2,TRBV5-1,CASSPGTDTGYTF
TRBJ2-7,TRBV30,CAWSPGYRDSVQYF
TRBJ1-1,TRBV19,CASSMGRNTEAFF
TRBJ1-1,TRBV6-2/TRBV6-3,CASSYRLQSVNTEAFF
TRBJ2-2,TRBV7-2,CASSLKPGGTNTGELFF
TRBJ1-1,TRBV2,CTSIRDMNTEAFF
TRBJ1-2,TRBV7-2,CASTQSPGLGYTF
TRBJ1-1,TRBV7-2,CASSLVGRGRGTEAFF
TRBJ1-5,TRBV19,CASTTGGVQPQHF
TRBJ1-6,TRBV6-5,CATQTGGLRSPLHF
TRBJ1-1,TRBV7-9,CASSSFNTEAFF
TRBJ2-1,TRBV4-2,CASSQDGGGLRNEQFF
TRBJ2-2,TRBV11-2,CASSDSGTGGLFF
TRBJ1-5,TRBV2,CASSAGTGGNQPQHF
TRBJ2-2,TRBV7-7,CASSPASGGGYTGELFF
TRBJ1-2,TRBV7-9,CASSIGQGVGGYTF
TRBJ1-5,TRBV19,CASSMITGQGEHF